The 24 T cell receptor beta chains reported below all come from one sample, sequenced in a study of PD-1 blockade in mismatch repair-deficient tumors. This table comes from immunoSEQ multiplex PCR, and its TCRdb copy is limited to in-frame clones, with some not included. This sample yields around 120,000 clones, of which 70% to 90% are seen a single time; roughly 14% belongs to the top ten. This material consisted of peripheral blood, taken 44 weeks after starting pembrolizumab. The receptor set was obtained from an adult with mismatch repair-deficient cancer.

This clone appeared once. The chain employs TRBV11-3 and TRBJ2-7; TRBD2 is a possible D gene (5 bases). Deletions cut 0 bases from V and 2 bases from J, with 17 bases between. The CDR3 contains 17 residues. The V gene's germline CDR1 is SGHNT and CDR2 YENEEA. CDR3 amino acids: CASSLDPSPLRAYEQYF. For the CDR3, the DNA is TGTGCCAGCAGCTTAGACCCTAGCCCCCTGAGGGCCTACGAGCAGTACTTC.

For the CDR3, the DNA is TGTGCCACCACCGCTGATTGGTCCTTGTGGGGAAACACCATATATTTT. Residues: CATTADWSLWGNTIYF. The chain couples TRBV15 to TRBJ1-3; D gene unclear. V lost 7 bases and J lost 4, with 20 bases in between. From germline, CDR1 is LNHNV and CDR2 YYDKDF (reference sequence). CDR3 length: 16 amino acids.

The chain has TRBV7-9 and TRBJ2-5, with 9 positions matching TRBD1. The V gene's germline CDR1 is SEHNR and CDR2 FQNEAQ (reference sequence). Trimming cost V 6 bases and J 4 bases; bases outside gene matches: 6. The CDR3 is 14 amino acids. This CDR3 reads CASRPRGQGETQYF. Written as DNA, the CDR3 is TGTGCCAGCAGGCCCCGGGGACAGGGAGAGACCCAGTACTTC. The whole variable domain, remainder taken from reference TRBV7-9 and TRBJ2-5, is DTGVSQNPRHKITKRGQNVTFRCDPISEHNRLYWYRQTLGQGPEFLTYFQNEAQLEKSRLLSDRFSAERPKGSFSTLEIQRTEQGDSAMYLCASRPRGQGETQYFGPGTRLLVL.

This clone was seen once. This chain uses TRBV2 with TRBJ2-5; 13 nucleotides agree with TRBD2. Germline V lookup: CDR1 SNHLY, CDR2 FYNNEI. V gave up 7 bases and J gave up 5 bases; unmatched junction bases: 7. CDR3 size: 15 residues. CDR3 sequence reads: CASNLLAGGWETQYF. The CDR3, as DNA: TGTGCCAGCAACTTACTAGCGGGAGGGTGGGAGACCCAGTACTTC.

The chain links TRBV30 to TRBJ2-7, with a weak D call TRBD1 (6 bases). CDR1 is GTSNPN, CDR2 SVGIG, per germline (reference sequence). Trimming removed 1 base at V and 3 bases at J, with 10 bases between. This CDR3 region has 13 residues. The CDR3 sequence is CAWSEQGGYEQYF. The CDR3 nucleotides are TGTGCCTGGAGTGAACAAGGGGGCTACGAGCAGTACTTC.

This chain connects TRBV5-4 to TRBJ2-3, with D perhaps matching TRBD1 or TRBD2 (5 bases each). CDR1 is SGHNT and CDR2 is YYREEE in the germline V gene (reference sequence). Trimming left V 2 bases short and J 2 bases short, with 9 bases between. The CDR3 contains 14 residues. The CDR3 is CASSFGTFTDTQYF. The CDR3 DNA is TGTGCCAGCAGCTTCGGGACCTTCACAGATACGCAGTATTTT.

V and J are TRBV11-2 and TRBJ2-1, with unresolved D. This CDR3 has 12 residues. V gave up 5 bases and J gave up 8 bases, with 10 bases separating them. Germline CDR1 reads SGHAT; CDR2 reads FQNNGV. CDR3 bases: TGTGCCAGCAGCCGCCCGCGAGATGAGCAGTTCTTC. It translates to CASSRPRDEQFF. Full variable domain (remainder filled in from reference TRBV11-2 and TRBJ2-1): EAGVAQSPRYKIIEKRQSVAFWCNPISGHATLYWYQQILGQGPKLLIQFQNNGVVDDSQLPKDRFSAERLKGVDSTLKIQPAKLEDSAVYLCASSRPRDEQFFGPGTRLTVL.

This clone was recorded once. The chain employs TRBV6-1 and TRBJ2-5; 7 bases agree with TRBD2. The V and J ends lost 1 base and 3 bases, in that order; junction bases with no gene match: 8. CDR1 MNHNS and CDR2 SASEGT come from the germline V gene. This CDR3 spans 16 amino acids. The CDR3 DNA reads as TGTGCCAGCAGTGAAGTGGGGGAGGGCCCCGAAGAGACCCAGTACTTC. Its protein is CASSEVGEGPEETQYF.

This rearrangement joins TRBV5-4 to TRBJ2-3; TRBD1 might be the D (5 bases). The ends were cut back, 1 base at V and 4 bases at J, with 10 bases in the middle. Germline V gene lookup returns CDR1 SGHNT and CDR2 YYREEE (reference sequence). This CDR3 comprises 14 residues. CDR3 loop: CASSLPSGSDTQYF. The CDR3 coding sequence is TGTGCCAGCAGCTTGCCATCAGGGTCAGATACGCAGTATTTT.

The V call is TRBV27, the J call TRBJ2-3, with 9 bases lining up with TRBD2. CDR1 and CDR2 (germline): MNHEY, SMNVEV (reference sequence). The CDR3 is made up of 18 amino acids. With V trimmed by 2 bases and J by 4 bases, 13 bases remained unmatched. CDR3 bases: TGTGCCAGCAGTTTAAGGATTTTTATAGCGGGAGACCCAGATACGCAGTATTTT. This encodes CASSLRIFIAGDPDTQYF.

The chain combines TRBV7-6 with TRBJ2-7, with TRBD2 as a possible D gene (6 bases). The V and J ends lost 4 bases and 2 bases respectively, with 15 bases between them. Germline assignment: CDR1 SGHVS and CDR2 FNYEAQ. The CDR3 totals 15 residues. CDR3 protein: CASSYGSGGAYEQYF. For the CDR3, the DNA is TGTGCCAGCAGCTATGGTAGCGGAGGTGCCTACGAGCAGTACTTC.

This chain joins TRBV6-5 and TRBJ2-2; 8 nucleotides align to TRBD1. The V and J ends lost 5 bases and 1 base, in that order; junction bases with no gene match: 3. CDR1 and CDR2 from the germline V gene are MNHEY and SVGAGI. The CDR3 contains 15 residues. In nucleotides, the CDR3 is TGTGCCAGCAGTCCCGGACAGGGGAACACCGGGGAGCTGTTTTTT. Translating gives CASSPGQGNTGELFF.

This chain connects TRBV6-6 to TRBJ2-3; D unclear. The CDR3 covers 11 residues. Germline V gene data show CDR1 as MNHNY and CDR2 as SVGAGI (reference sequence). The ends were cut back, 5 bases at V and 2 bases at J, with 2 bases in the middle. This CDR3 reads CASSNTDTQYF. CDR3 DNA sequence: TGTGCCAGCAGTAACACAGATACGCAGTATTTT.

V is TRBV27 and J is TRBJ2-1, with D maybe TRBD2 (6 bases). This CDR3 comprises 16 residues. Germline V gene lookup returns CDR1 MNHEY and CDR2 SMNVEV (reference sequence). V dropped 4 bases and J dropped 2 bases, with 15 bases sitting between them. The CDR3: CASSSFREFTYNEQFF. The CDR3 DNA reads TGTGCCAGCAGTTCGTTCCGGGAGTTTACCTACAATGAGCAGTTCTTC.

A note on this clone: Other DNA sequences of this sample code for an identical CDR3. V is TRBV19 and J is TRBJ1-5; D uncertain. This CDR3 is built from 12 residues. V was pared by 1 base and J by 2 bases, with 0 bases between. Looked up from germline, CDR1 is LNHDA and CDR2 is SQIVND (reference sequence). CDR3 region: CASSIGNQPQHF. CDR3 sequence (DNA): TGTGCCAGTAGTATAGGCAATCAGCCCCAGCATTTT.

The chain carries TRBV19 and TRBJ1-1; D gene uncertain. This CDR3 contains 13 residues. Germline V gene lookup returns CDR1 LNHDA and CDR2 SQIVND (reference sequence). V was clipped by 4 bases and J by 12 bases, with 18 bases between them. Here the CDR3 reads CASSTAWEWGSFF. CDR3 nucleotide sequence: TGTGCCAGTAGTACCGCTTGGGAATGGGGTTCTTTCTTT. Filled out from reference TRBV19 and TRBJ1-1, the complete variable domain reads DGGITQSPKYLFRKEGQNVTLSCEQNLNHDAMYWYRQDPGQGLRLIYYSQIVNDFQKGDIAEGYSVSREKKESFPLTVTSAQKNPTAFYLCASSTAWEWGSFFGQGTRLTVV.

J is TRBJ1-5 and V is TRBV19, with TRBD1 as a possible D gene (5 bases). This CDR3 comprises 13 residues. Germline CDR1 and CDR2: LNHDA and SQIVND (reference sequence). The ends were cut back, 8 bases at V and 3 bases at J, with 11 bases in the middle. CDR3 amino acids: CASLGGNNQPQHF. The CDR3 DNA reads TGTGCCAGTCTGGGGGGGAACAATCAGCCCCAGCATTTT.

This clone has a handful of counts. This sequence joins TRBV12-5 and TRBJ1-5, with D uncertain. Germline loops: CDR1 LGHNT, CDR2 FRNRAP. This CDR3 has 13 amino acids. With 0 bases removed from V and 6 bases from J, the gap between germline ends came to 6 bases. CDR3 residues: CASGLVLGQPQHF. In DNA form, the CDR3 reads TGTGCTAGTGGTTTGGTTCTGGGTCAGCCCCAGCATTTT.

The V call is TRBV5-1, the J call TRBJ2-7; D is perhaps TRBD1 (6 bases). CDR3 length equals 13 residues. With 0 bases removed from V and 7 bases from J, the gap between germline ends came to 11 bases. CDR1 and CDR2 from the germline V gene are SGHRS and YFSETQ. The CDR3 nucleotides read TGCGCCAGCAGCTTGGCAGGGGTAGGGGAGCAGTACTTC. It yields the protein CASSLAGVGEQYF.

CDR3 coding DNA: TGTGCCAGCAGCACCCGACCTGAGGTGGAGACCCAGTACTTC. This codes for CASSTRPEVETQYF. The rearrangement joins TRBV13 to TRBJ2-5, with D unclear. CDR1 and CDR2 (germline): PRHDT, FYEKMQ (reference sequence). There are 14 residues in the CDR3. Trimming stripped 5 bases from V and 5 bases from J, with 15 bases between.

This clone was seen a few times. The genes are TRBV5-1 and TRBJ2-3; possible D gene TRBD2, 6 bases. The V gene lost 6 bases and the J gene lost 4 bases, with 24 bases spanning the gap. CDR3 size: 17 residues. Germline values: CDR1 SGHRS, CDR2 YFSETQ. The CDR3: CASTPPTSSNKPDTQYF. The CDR3 DNA is TGCGCCAGCACCCCTCCTACTAGCTCAAACAAGCCAGATACGCAGTATTTT.

The V and J genes are TRBV4-3 and TRBJ2-5, with D uncertain. V was shortened by 0 bases and J by 4 bases, with 15 bases between the two germline ends. The CDR3 is 16 residues long. The germline V gene has CDR1 LGHNA and CDR2 YSLEER. Here the CDR3 reads CASSQDYATPRETQYF. CDR3 coding DNA: TGCGCCAGCAGCCAAGATTATGCGACACCTCGAGAGACCCAGTACTTC.

The V call is TRBV4-3, the J call TRBJ1-5; D is unclear. The CDR3 extends over 17 amino acids. Germline V gives CDR1 LGHNA, CDR2 YSLEER. Trimming pared 1 base from V and 0 bases from J, leaving 13 bases between. The CDR3 loop is CASSQVFDTYSNQPQHF. Written as DNA, the CDR3 is TGCGCCAGCAGCCAAGTCTTCGACACCTATAGCAATCAGCCCCAGCATTTT.

This chain uses TRBV6-5 with TRBJ1-2; unclear D gene. Trimming took off 0 bases at V and 5 bases at J, with 13 bases between the two ends. This CDR3 contains 15 residues. CDR1 and CDR2 (germline): MNHEY, SVGAGI. As DNA, the CDR3 is TGTGCCAGCAGTTACTCCACGACATCGCCATATGGCTACACCTTC. Amino acid sequence: CASSYSTTSPYGYTF.